This entry features one T cell receptor (beta chain) sequence. Its matching antigen is unknown. Germline V gives CDR1 KGHSH, CDR2 LQKENI. This CDR3 comprises 14 residues. Trimming took 5 bases from V and 7 from J; bases not matched to a gene: 6. This specimen belongs to a study of beta chain features in type 1 diabetes. Overall study: Examination of sorted cells across all samples involved approximately 100,000,000 cells.

Of the isolated RNA, all was reverse transcribed, and so the sequenced material was expressed TCRB transcripts. The method was immunoSEQ multiplex PCR; TCRdb's version includes in-frame clones alone and lacks a portion of them. The sample has 400,000 or so clones, about 10% seen once. Study findings and constraints: With patients and controls alike, PCR might favor shorter templates to an equal degree. In every one of the four CD4+ subsets, TCRB CDR3s were moderately but significantly shorter in Type 1 diabetes patients. Individuals with type 1 diabetes displayed fewer insertions and more deletions at VDJ junctions.

CD4+ cells of the naive, central memory, regulatory and stem cell-like memory types were sorted via CD45RO/CCR7/CD25/CD127/CD95/CD27. The clonotype originates from a man aged 25 to 40 with type 1 diabetes. The sample taken for sequencing was central memory CD4+ T cells from blood. The chain is built from TRBV18 and TRBJ2-1, with 9 bases aligning to TRBD1. The CDR3 is CASSSQGQGNEQFF. CDR3 bases: TGTGCCAGCTCATCACAGGGACAGGGAAATGAGCAGTTCTTC.